The 7 T cell receptor beta chains given below trace back to one sample, sequenced in a study of long-term antiretroviral therapy in people with HIV. Sequencing relied on immunoSEQ assay v3.0, run at survey level. Sequenced by immunoSEQ multiplex PCR; TCRdb stores in-frame clones only, minus some. The sample contains fewer than 45,000 clones, approximately 81% of which appear only once. Sequencing used unsorted PBMCs, obtained approximately 2.9 years before starting antiretroviral therapy. The receptors here all came from a woman in her twenties or thirties with HIV.

This clone occurred once. The genes are TRBV30 and TRBJ1-1; TRBD1 is a possible D gene (6 bases). Between the trimmed V and J ends, which lost 4 bases and 5 bases, there was a span of 17 bases. The CDR3 spans 14 residues. The V gene's germline CDR1 is GTSNPN and CDR2 SVGIG (reference sequence). CDR3 coding DNA: TGTGCCTGGACCCCGGACAGTGGCTGGACTGAAGCTTTCTTT. The encoded protein is CAWTPDSGWTEAFF.

The chain recombines TRBV7-2 with TRBJ1-2, with a possible D match to TRBD1 (6 bases). From germline, CDR1 is SGHTA and CDR2 FQGNSA. This CDR3 region has 14 residues. V shed 5 bases and J shed 7 bases, with 17 bases lying between them. This CDR3 is CASSPGAPRFGYTF. Written as DNA, the CDR3 is TGTGCCAGCAGCCCGGGGGCCCCCAGGTTTGGCTACACCTTC.

This chain links TRBV7-9 with TRBJ2-3, with 12 bases fitting TRBD2. CDR3 length: 16 residues. Per germline, CDR1 SEHNR and CDR2 FQNEAQ (reference sequence). The ends lost 2 bases at V and 4 bases at J; junction bases unmatched: 4. The CDR3 DNA is TGTGCCAGCAGCTTAACTAGCGGGGGGTATGCAGATACGCAGTATTTT. It codes for CASSLTSGGYADTQYF.

The gene calls are TRBV2 and TRBJ2-1; 15 bases align to TRBD2. The CDR3 is 17 residues long. The V gene's germline CDR1 is SNHLY and CDR2 FYNNEI. V was clipped by 1 base and J by 7 bases; unmatched bases: 5. In nucleotides, the CDR3 is TGTGCCAGCAGTGAAGGTGGACTAGCGGGGGGGAGGAATGAGCAGTTCTTC. It translates to CASSEGGLAGGRNEQFF.

The V call is TRBV19, the J call TRBJ1-2, with D possibly being TRBD1 (6 bases). Trimming stripped 9 bases from V and 10 bases from J, with 24 bases between. This CDR3 has 14 amino acids. Germline V gene sequence: CDR1 LNHDA, CDR2 SQIVND (reference sequence). In DNA, the CDR3 is TGTGCCAGCTGCGTCAAACAGGGTGCACTATCCTACACCTTC. Translated: CASCVKQGALSYTF.

The rearrangement uses TRBV19 and TRBJ1-1; no reliable D call. The CDR3 totals 14 residues. Germline V CDR1 and CDR2: LNHDA, SQIVND (reference sequence). With 4 bases removed from V and 5 bases from J, the gap between germline ends came to 14 bases. For the CDR3, the DNA is TGTGCCAGTAGTAACACGGGCCTGGGTACTGAAGCTTTCTTT. Amino acids: CASSNTGLGTEAFF.

The count of this clone is one. The J gene is TRBJ1-5, the V gene TRBV10-3; D gene ambiguous. The V end was cut by 0 bases, the J end by 9 bases, with 15 bases between. Per the germline V gene, CDR1 is ENHRY and CDR2 is SYGVKD. The CDR3 runs to 15 residues. The CDR3 loop is CAISESGSLGRPQHF. For the CDR3, the DNA is TGTGCCATCAGTGAGTCCGGCAGCCTCGGGAGGCCCCAGCATTTT.